One and the same sample provided the 6 T cell receptor beta chains below, sequenced in a study of identical twins listed by TCRdb under 2016. The library was obtained by 5' RACE. The sequencing machine was an Illumina HiSeq 2000. Starting from the raw public reads, TCRdb applied fastp trimming at Q25, assembled clones with MiXCR and retained in-frame beta chains. One record per CDR3 amino acid sequence lists the most common genes and DNA. For this sample there are 400,000 to 550,000 distinct CDR3 sequences; approximately 25% appear just once. The ten largest make up 2.9% of the sample. These data also formed part of another study, on T cells expressing NK-cell markers.

The sequenced sample was CD4+ T cells sorted from blood. The source is a woman between 18 and 30 years old in good health.

The rearrangement uses TRBV15 and TRBJ2-3, with D perhaps TRBD2 (6 bases). This CDR3 is 14 amino acids long. Germline CDR1 is LNHNV and CDR2 is YYDKDF (reference sequence). Trimming pared 0 bases from V and 3 bases from J, leaving 7 bases between. The CDR3 region has the DNA TGTGCCACCAGCAGAGATGGGGGGACAGATACGCAGTATTTT. This encodes CATSRDGGTDTQYF.

This clonotype was counted between two and nine times. The gene calls are TRBV15 and TRBJ2-7; possibly TRBD1 for D (6 bases). The CDR3 length is 15 residues. Trimming took 0 bases from V and 0 from J, leaving 9 bases between them. The germline CDR1 and CDR2 sequences are LNHNV and YYDKDF (reference sequence). The CDR3 DNA follows: TGTGCCACCAGCAGAGATCGCAGGGGCTCCTACGAGCAGTACTTC. Its protein product is CATSRDRRGSYEQYF.

This clonotype was detected only a few times. The chain joins TRBV6-4 to TRBJ2-1, with 9 bases identical to TRBD2. CDR1 and CDR2 from the germline V gene are MRHNA and SNTAGT. CDR3 length: 17 amino acids. V shed 3 bases and J 7 bases; nucleotides not matched to a gene: 13. CDR3 loop: CASSEALAGVWKNEQFF. CDR3 nucleotide sequence: TGTGCCAGCAGTGAGGCTTTAGCGGGAGTATGGAAGAATGAGCAGTTCTTC.

This clonotype turned up a few times. The V gene is TRBV24-1, the J gene TRBJ2-1, with 7 bases matching TRBD1. In germline, CDR1 is KGHDR, CDR2 SFDVKD. V trimming: 4 bases; J trimming: 8 bases; junction bases outside the gene matches: 7. CDR3 length equals 14 residues. The CDR3 DNA reads TGTGCCACCAGTGACTCCCGACAGGGCGATGAGCAGTTCTTC. It yields the protein CATSDSRQGDEQFF.

J is TRBJ1-1 and V is TRBV7-9, with D possibly matching TRBD1 (5 bases). The germline gives CDR1 SEHNR, CDR2 FQNEAQ (reference sequence). Trimming stripped 1 base from V and 6 bases from J, with 15 bases between. CDR3 length: 15 amino acids. CDR3 sequence: CASSLERGRFAEAFF. Written as DNA, the CDR3 is TGTGCCAGCAGCTTAGAAAGGGGACGGTTCGCTGAAGCTTTCTTT.

In its sample, this clonotype was seen a few times. V is TRBV29-1 and J is TRBJ2-3, with D possibly matching TRBD2 (5 bases). Germline CDR1 SQVTM, CDR2 ANQGSEA. V lost 4 bases to trimming and J lost 2 bases, with 10 bases between them. CDR3 size: 13 residues. The CDR3 loop reads CSVVPGFTDTQYF. CDR3 coding DNA: TGCAGCGTTGTTCCGGGATTCACAGATACGCAGTATTTT.